This T cell receptor beta chain is from a study of identical twins. This clonotype was picked up many times. V trimming: 4 bases; J trimming: 2 bases; junction bases outside the gene matches: 6. Germline CDR1 reads SGHRS; CDR2 reads YFSETQ. The CDR3 contains 16 residues. TCRdb called the 5' RACE reads again in MiXCR, with one record for every CDR3 protein. The sample consists of a few hundred thousand distinct CDR3 sequences, 6.5% of them appearing once. This sample was shared with a second study, whose subject was T cells expressing NK-cell markers.

The source of this sequence is a woman aged 18-29 years in good health. Sample: CD8+ T cells sorted from blood. The chain is built from TRBV5-1 and TRBJ2-4; 10 nucleotides line up with TRBD2. CDR3 protein: CASSTTSGKTKNIQYF. In DNA form, the CDR3 reads TGCGCCAGCAGCACCACTAGCGGGAAGACCAAAAACATTCAGTACTTC.